The rows below give T cell receptor beta chains drawn from one sample of a study of T cell responses to AZD1222 COVID-19 vaccine. Clones were read by immunoSEQ multiplex PCR, and TCRdb kept only the in-frame ones, dropping some. Of 95,000 to 100,000 clones in the sample, 85% to 90% are singletons; the top ten hold over 1.2%. The sequencing used peripheral blood, collected on day 0 of AZD1222 vaccination. These receptors came from an adult in good health. CDR3s include the opening cysteine and the closing phenylalanine or tryptophan. A D gene is named only where the DNA matches it firmly. A row's size may be missing; if present it is once, few, many or a size class.

TRBV7-2,TRBJ1-5,-,-,CASSAEGYQPQHF,TGTGCCAGCAGCGCTGAGGGGTATCAGCCCCAGCATTTT
TRBV7-8,TRBJ2-1,TRBD1,-,CASSVRDRVNEQFF,TGTGCCAGCAGCGTCCGGGACAGAGTCAATGAGCAGTTCTTC
TRBV27,TRBJ1-1,TRBD1,-,CASSFQRQGTREKTTEAFF,TGTGCCAGCAGTTTCCAAAGACAGGGGACAAGGGAAAAAACAACTGAAGCTTTCTTT
TRBV19,TRBJ1-1,-,-,CASRRGAEAFF,TGTGCCAGTAGGAGGGGCGCTGAAGCTTTCTTT
TRBV6-5,TRBJ1-5,-,-,CASSYSPYQPQHF,TGTGCCAGCAGTTACTCCCCTTATCAGCCCCAGCATTTT
TRBV24-1,TRBJ2-3,TRBD2,-,CATSGTGLAGSGDTQYF,TGTGCCACCAGTGGGACAGGACTAGCGGGATCGGGAGATACGCAGTATTTT
TRBV14,TRBJ1-2,TRBD1,once,CASSQEITGVKGYTF,TGTGCCAGCAGCCAAGAAATCACAGGGGTAAAAGGCTACACCTTC
TRBV4-1,TRBJ2-2,TRBD2,once,CASSQFLAGGPSGELFF,TGCGCCAGCAGCCAATTCCTAGCGGGAGGGCCCTCCGGGGAGCTGTTTTTT
TRBV27,TRBJ2-1,TRBD2,once,CASSLSVGLAGEQFF,TGTGCCAGCAGTTTATCGGTCGGACTAGCGGGTGAGCAGTTCTTC
TRBV4-3,TRBJ1-5,-,-,CASSFSTGASNQPQHF,TGCGCCAGCAGCTTCTCGACTGGAGCGAGCAATCAGCCCCAGCATTTT
TRBV5-1,TRBJ2-7,-,few,CASTFRPGFDYEQYF,TGCGCCAGCACCTTCCGGCCGGGATTCGACTACGAGCAGTACTTC
TRBV10-3,TRBJ1-6,TRBD1,-,CAISESTGGADNSPLHF,TGTGCCATCAGTGAGTCAACAGGGGGCGCGGACAATTCACCCCTCCACTTT
TRBV30,TRBJ1-6,-,-,CAWSLGIGNSPLHF,TGTGCCTGGAGCCTAGGGATAGGTAATTCACCCCTCCACTTT
TRBV9,TRBJ2-1,-,-,CASGPESKQFF,TGTGCCAGCGGGCCAGAAAGTAAGCAGTTCTTC
TRBV27,TRBJ1-5,-,few,CASSPDISWQPQHF,TGTGCCAGCAGTCCCGACATCAGTTGGCAGCCCCAGCATTTT
TRBV27,TRBJ2-3,TRBD1,-,CASGYRGGTDTQYF,TGTGCCAGCGGCTACAGGGGAGGCACAGATACGCAGTATTTT
TRBV28,TRBJ1-6,-,-,CASSSIESPLHF,TGTGCCAGCAGTTCAATTGAGTCACCCCTCCACTTT
TRBV29-1,TRBJ1-3,TRBD1,-,CSVGTQGVGNTIYF,TGCAGCGTGGGAACTCAGGGGGTCGGAAACACCATATATTTT
TRBV19,TRBJ1-1,-,-,CASSIVKGVNTEAFF,TGTGCCAGTAGTATCGTGAAGGGGGTGAACACTGAAGCTTTCTTT
TRBV11-2,TRBJ1-4,-,few,CASSLAGRTTNEKLFF,TGTGCCAGCAGCTTAGCTGGACGGACAACTAATGAAAAACTGTTTTTT
TRBV28,TRBJ2-1,TRBD1,-,CASRTGGTVGYNEQFF,TGTGCCAGCAGAACCGGTGGGACAGTGGGCTACAATGAGCAGTTCTTC
TRBV7-8,TRBJ2-3,-,-,CASSFEFNSEASTDTQYF,TGTGCCAGCAGCTTTGAATTTAACTCCGAGGCCAGCACAGATACGCAGTATTTT
TRBV7-6,TRBJ2-2,-,once,CASSSSVGWNTGELFF,TGTGCCAGCAGCTCCTCTGTGGGGTGGAACACCGGGGAGCTGTTTTTT
TRBV28,TRBJ1-2,-,-,CASSQIDGPLGGYTF,TGTGCCAGCAGCCAAATAGATGGGCCTCTTGGGGGCTACACCTTC
TRBV29-1,TRBJ1-1,TRBD1,-,CSVRQGAPAEAFF,TGCAGCGTCAGACAGGGGGCGCCCGCTGAAGCTTTCTTT
TRBV5-5,TRBJ2-3,-,-,CASGIRRGRTDTQYF,TGTGCCAGCGGCATACGTCGTGGGAGGACAGATACGCAGTATTTT
TRBV14,TRBJ2-3,-,-,CASSQDRGWTQYF,TGTGCCAGCAGCCAAGATAGGGGGTGGACGCAGTATTTT
TRBV5-1,TRBJ1-2,-,-,CASRSRGYGYTF,TGCGCCAGCAGATCCAGGGGATATGGCTACACCTTC
TRBV24-1,TRBJ1-5,-,-,CATSVGDILTQPQHF,TGTGCCACCAGTGTCGGGGACATTTTGACTCAGCCCCAGCATTTT
TRBV7-9,TRBJ2-3,TRBD1,-,CASSTSETGPADTQYF,TGTGCCAGCAGCACAAGCGAGACAGGGCCCGCAGATACGCAGTATTTT
TRBV12-5,TRBJ1-2,TRBD1,-,CASGRQGDYGYTF,TGTGCTAGTGGAAGACAGGGGGACTATGGCTACACCTTC
TRBV6-2/TRBV6-3,TRBJ1-5,-,-,CASSYEVRQPQHF,TGTGCCAGCAGTTACGAGGTAAGACAGCCCCAGCATTTT
TRBV10-3,TRBJ1-1,-,-,CAISGAGNTEAFF,TGTGCCATCAGTGGAGCAGGGAACACTGAAGCTTTCTTT
TRBV19,TRBJ1-5,-,-,CASSMKGSRLISNSNQPQHF,TGTGCCAGTAGTATGAAGGGGTCAAGGCTAATTTCAAATAGCAATCAGCCCCAGCATTTT
TRBV30,TRBJ1-2,-,-,CAWSVQLAVGAF,TGTGCCTGGAGTGTTCAGTTGGCCGTCGGGGCCTTC
TRBV6-2/TRBV6-3,TRBJ2-1,-,few,CASSYRVSWEQFF,TGTGCCAGCAGTTACAGGGTATCATGGGAGCAGTTCTTC
TRBV7-6,TRBJ2-7,-,-,CASSPTDYEQYF,TGTGCCAGCAGCCCGACAGATTACGAGCAGTACTTC
TRBV15,TRBJ1-5,-,-,CATNNRRANQPQHF,TGTGCCACCAACAACAGGCGAGCTAATCAGCCCCAGCATTTT
TRBV29-1,TRBJ2-3,-,-,CSVDISTDTQYF,TGCAGCGTGGACATTAGCACAGATACGCAGTATTTT
TRBV5-1,TRBJ1-4,-,-,CASSSGVDNEKLFF,TGCGCCAGCAGCTCGGGGGTAGATAATGAAAAACTGTTTTTT
TRBV20-1,TRBJ1-1,-,-,CSASGLMNAFF,TGCAGTGCTAGTGGGCTCATGAACGCTTTCTTT
TRBV12-3/TRBV12-4,TRBJ1-4,-,-,CASSLGLREKLFF,TGTGCCAGCAGTTTAGGGCTGCGTGAAAAACTGTTTTTT
TRBV30,TRBJ2-1,TRBD2,-,CAWSVSGLAGLGEQFF,TGTGCCTGGAGTGTAAGCGGACTAGCGGGTTTAGGTGAGCAGTTCTTC
TRBV7-2,TRBJ1-3,-,-,CASSLAGSGNTIYF,TGTGCCAGCAGCTTAGCGGGATCTGGAAACACCATATATTTT